This T cell receptor beta chain was recorded in a study of blood T cell repertoires in COVID-19 (dated by TCRdb to the early 2020s). Notes on the research overall: Samples covering the acute and convalescent phases of COVID-19 were provided by collaborators in the United States, Italy and Spain. The repertoires were released in a freely available public database meant as a resource for research on the immune response to SARS-CoV-2. Samples were obtained from the ongoing ImmuneRACE study (first 160 participants) and from 1,254 subjects provided by 6 global collaborators. The dataset comprised deeply sampled blood TCRbeta repertoires from subjects exposed to, actively infected with, or recovered from COVID-19. Where available, HLA class I and class II types were obtained from metadata supplied by the sample provider rather than from assay-based typing. Nearly every sample came with metadata listing a de-identified subject ID, COVID-19 status, age in years and sex. The prospective study material was composed of cDNA or gDNA derived from T cells, B-cell-depleted T cells, or PBMCs.

The investigation overall reported the following: The amount of clinical and demographic metadata varied by source and participant and was provided uncurated.

The collaborating institutions used their own protocols to collect whole blood in K2EDTA tubes. For TCRbeta analysis, collaborators shipped samples in one of three forms: frozen whole blood, isolated PBMCs, or DNA extracted from either of those sample types. Remarks on this clone: Its antigen has not been determined. Base quality data are lacking; no much larger clone is found one base away.

TCRbeta CDR3 regions were amplified from genomic DNA by means of the immunoSEQ Assay, a bias-controlled multiplex PCR. Regarding the original processing steps: The number of nucleated cells in each sample was estimated by amplification of reference gene primers within the assay. To quantify the absolute abundance of each unique TCRbeta CDR3 rearrangement, sequence reads were collapsed and filtered. For each sample, productive Simpson clonality was calculated by taking the square root of Simpson's diversity index across productive rearrangements. TCRdb carries this immuneACCESS record with in-frame sequences only. Its versions omit some clonotypes, under half of them owing to an unresolved V gene in the studies checked, with the rest unexplained. The D gene and trimming were derived from the DNA, and the V and J assignments and clone size from that table. The sample yields some 130,000 clones; around 76% were counted once. The ten biggest clones cover around 12% of the sample.

From the cysteine through the phenylalanine, the CDR3 covers 14 amino acids. The retained sequence is limited to the CDR3, 42 bases, with the frame set at the first base. CDR1 and CDR2 are read off the germline V gene as SGHTA and FQGNSA. Trimming removed 5 bases from V and 4 bases from J, leaving 14 bases between the germline ends. This TCR came from a man aged 80 or over with acute or convalescent COVID-19. The material sequenced was peripheral blood. The rearranged segments are TRBV7-2 and TRBJ1-2, with the D gene not clear enough to name. The nucleotides are TGTGCCAGCAGCCCCGCCCGGTTACTCTATGGCTACACCTTC. This gives the protein CASSPARLLYGYTF.